The sequence of this T cell receptor (beta chain) was determined in a study of beta chain features in type 1 diabetes. Study information: On cell yields, gender and age, patients and healthy donors were similar. The study's findings and limits: High-TCR-expressing cells could be over-represented by cDNA sequencing. TCRB CDR3s from Type 1 diabetes patients were moderately but significantly shorter in all four CD4+ subsets. At VDJ recombination sites, type 1 diabetes patients had fewer insertions and more deleted nucleotides.

By way of CD45RO/CCR7/CD25/CD127/CD95/CD27, the CD4+ regulatory, stem cell-like memory, central memory and naive cells were sorted. The CDR3 totals 11 residues. CDR1 is SQVTM and CDR2 is ANQGSEA in the germline V gene. V lost 7 bases to trimming and J lost 3 bases, with 10 bases between them. The study reverse transcribed the entire isolated RNA, so it sequenced expressed TCRB transcripts. Clones were sequenced by immunoSEQ multiplex PCR, and TCRdb holds only the in-frame ones, with some missing. The sample lists about 400,000 clones, around 12% occurring once. This clone was found a few times. The antigen is unknown.

The chain uses TRBV29-1 and TRBJ2-7; weak D call: TRBD1 (6 bases). The material sequenced was naive CD4+ T cells from blood. The source is a woman under 30 with type 1 diabetes. The CDR3 loop is CSGRDNYEQYF. CDR3 nucleotides: TGCAGCGGCCGGGACAACTACGAGCAGTACTTC.